The rows below give T cell receptor beta chains drawn from one sample of a study of T cells in Graves' hyperthyroidism and ophthalmopathy. Via MiXCR, TCRdb re-called the multiplex PCR reads, giving one row per CDR3 protein. The sample consists of about 300,000 distinct CDR3 sequences, approximately 17% of them appearing once. Sequenced: blood. These receptors were taken from a man aged 25-45 years with Graves' hyperthyroidism. The CDR3 runs from the conserved cysteine through the conserved F or W. Fields, in order: CDR3 length, V gene, J gene, clone size, D gene, CDR3 protein, CDR3 DNA. D genes are given only for firm matches. Some rows have no size entry. The others give once, few or many, or a class for an expanded clone.

14,TRBV5-4,TRBJ1-3,few,NA,CASSWDPSGNTIYF,TGTGCCAGCAGTTGGGACCCCTCTGGAAACACCATATATTTT
14,TRBV6-1,TRBJ1-1,many,NA,CASIENPTVLSAFF,TGTGCCAGCATTGAAAATCCGACGGTACTATCAGCTTTCTTT
14,TRBV28,TRBJ1-4,few,NA,CASSFGGGNEKLFF,TGTGCCAGCAGTTTCGGGGGGGGTAATGAAAAACTGTTTTTT
18,TRBV6-1,TRBJ2-7,many,TRBD2,CASSQGLAGGPVFDEQYF,TGTGCCAGCAGCCAAGGACTAGCGGGAGGGCCAGTATTCGACGAGCAGTACTTC
14,TRBV2,TRBJ1-1,many,NA,CASSGGQAYTEAFF,TGTGCCAGCAGTGGTGGTCAGGCTTACACTGAAGCTTTCTTT
15,TRBV3-1,TRBJ1-2,many,NA,CASSPLLSSNYGYTF,TGTGCCAGCAGCCCCCTTTTGTCCAGCAACTATGGCTACACCTTC
13,TRBV20-1,TRBJ2-1,many,NA,CSWGLLYYNEQFF,TGCAGCTGGGGCTTACTCTACTACAATGAGCAGTTCTTC
15,TRBV5-1,TRBJ1-1,many,TRBD1,CASSSSERGQTEAFF,TGCGCCAGCAGCTCCAGCGAGAGGGGGCAAACTGAAGCTTTCTTT
13,TRBV20-1,TRBJ2-2,NA,TRBD2,CSAPRGGVGELFF,TGCAGTGCACCTCGGGGGGGAGTCGGGGAGCTGTTTTTT
14,TRBV20-1,TRBJ1-5,NA,NA,CSAANTGKNQPQHF,TGCAGTGCTGCTAACACAGGGAAAAATCAGCCCCAGCATTTT
14,TRBV28,TRBJ2-7,many,NA,CASSYAGATGEQYF,TGTGCCAGCAGTTACGCGGGGGCAACGGGCGAGCAGTACTTC
16,TRBV5-6,TRBJ2-1,few,NA,CASSLGGAYVYNEQFF,TGTGCCAGCAGCTTAGGGGGAGCGTACGTTTACAATGAGCAGTTCTTC
13,TRBV28,TRBJ2-7,NA,NA,CASRPGLSYEQYF,TGTGCCAGCAGGCCAGGACTCTCCTACGAGCAGTACTTC
14,TRBV10-1,TRBJ2-2,few,TRBD1,CASSTGQDTGELFF,TGCGCCAGCTCGACTGGACAGGACACCGGGGAGCTGTTTTTT
13,TRBV6-2/TRBV6-3,TRBJ2-7,NA,NA,CASSFGNRDEQYF,TGTGCCAGCAGCTTCGGGAACAGGGACGAGCAGTACTTC
15,TRBV27,TRBJ2-1,many,NA,CASSLWGREYNEQFF,TGTGCCAGCAGTTTATGGGGCCGCGAGTACAATGAGCAGTTCTTC
13,TRBV20-1,TRBJ1-6,many,NA,CSARTANNSPLHF,TGCAGTGCTAGAACAGCGAATAATTCACCCCTCCACTTT
13,TRBV3-1,TRBJ2-3,many,TRBD1,CASSGQGKGTQYF,TGTGCCAGCAGCGGACAGGGCAAGGGTACGCAGTATTTT
13,TRBV10-2,TRBJ2-4,NA,NA,CASRQGGLLIQYF,TGCGCCAGCAGACAGGGAGGTTTACTCATTCAGTACTTC
12,TRBV29-1,TRBJ2-1,NA,NA,CSVEGLGDEQFF,TGCAGCGTTGAGGGACTTGGGGATGAGCAGTTCTTC
13,TRBV24-1,TRBJ2-3,many,TRBD1,CATSDQGADTQYF,TGTGCCACCAGTGATCAGGGGGCAGATACGCAGTATTTT
13,TRBV20-1,TRBJ2-1,NA,NA,CSARSGNYNEQFF,TGCAGTGCTAGGTCCGGGAACTACAATGAGCAGTTCTTC